This TCR beta chain was sequenced in a study of Graves' ophthalmopathy and Graves' hyperthyroidism. Looking at the study overall: Peripheral blood sampling preceded any treatment and occurred at initial diagnosis. Study findings and constraints: The study's model predicted ophthalmopathy progression at around 70% sensitivity and 72% to 85% specificity.

The germline V and J ends were trimmed by 5 bases and 1 base, with 12 bases remaining between them. CDR3 size: 14 residues. CDR1 is SGHNT, CDR2 YYREEE, per germline (reference sequence). At least ten counts were recorded for this clonotype. What it recognizes is unknown. Amplification from RNA transcripts yielded the TCR beta CDR3 regions. Second-round multiplex PCR came after first-round RT-PCR with HTBI primers. TCRdb fed the multiplex PCR reads into MiXCR, producing one record per CDR3 protein. The table includes hundreds of thousands of distinct CDR3 sequences, over 40% detected once. The genes are TRBV5-4 and TRBJ1-1; unclear D gene. This clonotype was obtained from an adult man with Graves' ophthalmopathy. Material: peripheral blood. In DNA form, the CDR3 reads TGTGCCAGCAGGCTCGGGAGGGAGAACACTGAAGCTTTCTTT. This translates into CASRLGRENTEAFF.